Listed below are T cell receptor beta chains from one sample, sequenced in a study of neurological immune-mediated disorders. TCRdb recomputed calls from the 5' RACE reads with MiXCR, one row per CDR3 protein. This sample has 50,000 to 75,000 distinct CDR3 sequences, with about 12% found just once. Specimen: PBMCs. These receptors all stem from a woman aged 55-69 years with HTLV-1-associated myelopathy (HAM/TSP). The CDR3 runs from the conserved cysteine through the conserved F or W.

>TRBV5-1
CASSHGAGRKETQYF
>TRBV7-9
CASSFRGPGLAGVDSYEQYF
>TRBV3-1
CASSPGNEQFF
>TRBV20-1
CSASKREGLETQYF
>TRBV3-1
CASSQDSGGSGDIQYF
>TRBV7-6
CASSPRRGEVHEQYF
>TRBV7-9
CASSPLGRDPLF
>TRBV20-1
CSAPAAGSSTDTQYF
>TRBV7-2
CASRRTGGHEQYF
>TRBV20-1
CSAGVAGIQETQYF
>TRBV3-1
CASSQRGAGGGNEQFF
>TRBV10-3
CAISESLDTQYF
>TRBV11-2
CASSSTSGLAKNIQYF
>TRBV5-5
CASSPPGLYEQYF
>TRBV6-5
CASSYLDSRRGQYF
>TRBV29-1
CSVELFGYTDTQYF
>TRBV5-1
CASSLGTSGRGSEQFF
>TRBV5-1
CDSSLGLAGDEQYF
>TRBV25-1
CASSTPGQAYEQYF
>TRBV29-1
CSVEVGQGGNEQYF
>TRBV29-1
CSVAGASTDTQYF
>TRBV27
CASRDRNTGELFF
>TRBV6-6
CASTSLTDTQYF
>TRBV3-1
CASSPGRGLAFF
>TRBV7-9
CASSISGGSWNEQFF
>TRBV6-6
CASSFGQGDNYGYTF
>TRBV20-1
CSARGVDVTSYNEQFF
>TRBV4-2
CASSQDYLRLAGGQTYEQYF
>TRBV12-3/TRBV12-4
CASSKSLPPQNEQFF
>TRBV5-5
CASSLWGTGELFF
>TRBV28
CASSPPRTGLAGELFF
>TRBV7-9
CASSPQTVNTEAFF
>TRBV29-1
CSVYTDTQYF
>TRBV7-9
CASSLLAGGPMTNEQFF
>TRBV5-1
CASSSRGANTGELFF